This is a list of T cell receptor beta chains from one sample in a study of blood T cells in healthy people across ages. Each CDR3 protein gets one entry after TCRdb re-called the 5' RACE reads with MiXCR. The table records over 1.5 million distinct CDR3 sequences, just under 50% of them present only once. The sample comprised blood. All receptors derive from a middle-aged woman in good health. CDR3s include the opening cysteine and the closing phenylalanine or tryptophan. A D gene is named only where the DNA matches it firmly. Some rows have no size entry. The others give once, few or many, or a class for an expanded clone.

>few|TRBD1|TRBJ2-1|TRBV4-3
CASSQFHRGSYNEQFF
TGCGCCAGCAGCCAATTCCACAGGGGTTCCTACAATGAGCAGTTCTTC
>few|TRBD2|TRBJ2-3|TRBV29-1
CSVEGSRTSGVDTQYF
TGCAGCGTTGAAGGGTCTAGGACTAGCGGGGTCGATACGCAGTATTTT
>-|TRBD1|TRBJ2-5|TRBV27
CASSTTGQGETQYF
TGTGCCAGCAGTACCACGGGACAGGGGGAGACCCAGTACTTC
>-|TRBD1|TRBJ2-3|TRBV12-3/TRBV12-4
CASSRQGGVFGDTQYF
TGTGCCAGCAGCCGACAGGGGGGTGTGTTTGGAGATACGCAGTATTTT
>few|-|TRBJ2-7|TRBV12-3/TRBV12-4
CASRIQALPAYEQYF
TGTGCCAGCAGAATACAGGCTTTACCGGCCTACGAGCAGTACTTC
>-|TRBD2|TRBJ2-3|TRBV7-2
CASSLGAGGPWGQYF
TGTGCCAGCAGCTTAGGGGCGGGGGGCCCTTGGGGGCAGTATTTT
>-|-|TRBJ1-4|TRBV28
CASSPLGVPPSEKLFF
TGTGCCAGCAGTCCCCTAGGAGTTCCCCCTAGTGAAAAACTGTTTTTT
>-|TRBD2|TRBJ2-7|TRBV28
CASRLSGVDEQYF
TGTGCCAGCAGATTGAGCGGGGTCGACGAGCAGTACTTC
>-|-|TRBJ1-5|TRBV12-3/TRBV12-4
CASRIGDNQPQHF
TGTGCCAGCAGGATAGGGGACAATCAGCCCCAGCATTTT
>-|TRBD2|TRBJ2-7|TRBV10-1
CASSESRAGFSYEQYF
TGCGCCAGCAGTGAGTCGAGAGCGGGGTTTTCCTACGAGCAGTACTTC
>-|-|TRBJ1-2|TRBV7-2
CASSLYRDGLVGYTF
TGTGCCAGCAGCTTGTACAGGGACGGTCTCGTAGGCTACACCTTC
>few|TRBD1|TRBJ2-5|TRBV27
CASSRLGTGQGQETQYF
TGTGCCAGCAGTAGGTTAGGAACGGGACAGGGTCAAGAGACCCAGTACTTC
>-|TRBD1|TRBJ2-1|TRBV24-1
CATSGTADRGPYNEQFF
TGTGCCACCAGTGGGACAGCGGACAGGGGCCCTTACAATGAGCAGTTCTTC
>few|-|TRBJ2-3|TRBV7-2
CASSLGRMTDTQYF
TGTGCCAGCAGCTTAGGACGGATGACAGATACGCAGTATTTT
>few|-|TRBJ2-7|TRBV28
CASSTSGRAPYEQYF
TGTGCCAGCAGTACCTCGGGCAGAGCGCCCTACGAGCAGTACTTC
>-|-|TRBJ2-7|TRBV6-2/TRBV6-3
CASSMGSEQYF
TGTGCCAGCAGTATGGGGAGCGAGCAGTACTTC
>-|-|TRBJ1-5|TRBV7-2
CASSSVGSRSNQPQHF
TGTGCCAGCAGCTCGGTAGGTTCCAGGAGCAATCAGCCCCAGCATTTT
>few|TRBD1|TRBJ2-1|TRBV24-1
CATSAPGQHYNEQFF
TGTGCCACCAGTGCTCCGGGACAGCATTACAATGAGCAGTTCTTC
>-|TRBD2|TRBJ2-5|TRBV20-1
CSARPPSGGKETQYF
TGCAGTGCTAGACCCCCTAGCGGGGGTAAAGAGACCCAGTACTTC
>-|TRBD2|TRBJ2-7|TRBV28
CASSPFIGTSGGAGLYEQYF
TGTGCCAGCAGTCCCTTTATCGGGACTAGCGGGGGCGCGGGACTCTACGAGCAGTACTTC
>-|-|TRBJ1-2|TRBV7-9
CASSNLQGDGYTF
TGTGCCAGCAGCAACCTCCAGGGAGATGGCTACACCTTC
>many|-|TRBJ2-6|TRBV3-1
CASSPTASGANVLTF
TGTGCCAGCAGCCCGACAGCCTCCGGGGCCAACGTCCTGACTTTC
>few|TRBD1|TRBJ2-3|TRBV9
CASSTQGASTDTQYF
TGTGCCAGCAGTACACAGGGGGCGAGCACAGATACGCAGTATTTT
>-|TRBD2|TRBJ2-1|TRBV5-1
CASSDSGLAGTTYNEQFF
TGCGCCAGCAGCGATTCGGGACTAGCGGGAACCACGTACAATGAGCAGTTCTTC
>-|TRBD1|TRBJ1-1|TRBV15
CAASRNRGSTEAFF
TGTGCCGCCAGCAGGAACAGGGGCTCCACTGAAGCTTTCTTT
>-|TRBD1|TRBJ1-1|TRBV6-2/TRBV6-3
CASSWTGFSSEAFF
TGTGCCAGCAGTTGGACAGGTTTCAGTTCTGAAGCTTTCTTT
>few|TRBD2|TRBJ2-3|TRBV7-2
CASSLGGTSVNTQYF
TGTGCCAGCAGCTTAGGTGGGACTAGCGTTAATACGCAGTATTTT
>-|TRBD1|TRBJ1-4|TRBV7-2
CASSPDRGGEKLFF
TGTGCCAGCAGCCCAGACAGGGGGGGAGAAAAACTGTTTTTT
>few|TRBD1|TRBJ1-5|TRBV6-5
CASSYKGQNNQPQHF
TGTGCCAGCAGCTATAAGGGACAGAATAATCAGCCCCAGCATTTT
>-|-|TRBJ2-3|TRBV12-5
CASGLSGGDTQYF
TGTGCTAGTGGTTTATCCGGGGGAGATACGCAGTATTTT
>few|TRBD2|TRBJ2-5|TRBV6-2/TRBV6-3
CASSPGLAGHSRKQYF
TGTGCCAGCAGCCCAGGACTAGCGGGTCATTCGCGCAAGCAGTACTTC